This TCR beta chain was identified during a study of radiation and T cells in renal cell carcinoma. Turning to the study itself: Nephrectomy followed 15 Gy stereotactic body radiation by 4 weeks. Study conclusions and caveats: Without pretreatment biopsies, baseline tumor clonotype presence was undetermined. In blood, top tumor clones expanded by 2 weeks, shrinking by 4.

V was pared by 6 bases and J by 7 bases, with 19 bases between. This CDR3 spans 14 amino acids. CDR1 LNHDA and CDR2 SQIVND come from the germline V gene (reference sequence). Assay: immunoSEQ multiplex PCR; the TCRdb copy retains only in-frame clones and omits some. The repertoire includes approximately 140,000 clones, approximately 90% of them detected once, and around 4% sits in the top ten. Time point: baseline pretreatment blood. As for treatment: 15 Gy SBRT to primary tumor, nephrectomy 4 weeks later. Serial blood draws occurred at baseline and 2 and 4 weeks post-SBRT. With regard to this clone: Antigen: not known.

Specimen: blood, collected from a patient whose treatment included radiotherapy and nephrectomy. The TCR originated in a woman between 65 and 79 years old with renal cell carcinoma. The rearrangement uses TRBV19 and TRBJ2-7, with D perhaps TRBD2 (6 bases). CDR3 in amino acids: CASSPGLDPGEQYF. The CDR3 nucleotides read TGTGCCAGTAGCCCGGGACTGGACCCGGGGGAGCAGTACTTC.